One sample yielded the 7 T cell receptor beta chains listed below, sequenced in a study of regulatory T cells in long-lasting Graves disease. Regarding time point: newly diagnosed GD, antithyroid drugs for less than 3 months. Generation of the TCR library employed RNA extracted from PBMCs. Library construction for TCR beta used iRepertoire HTBI primers and Arm-PCR of CDR3 regions. TCRdb passed the multiplex PCR reads through MiXCR, listing each CDR3 protein once. The sample holds roughly 500,000 distinct CDR3 sequences, 13% seen once. This same sample was also part of a study on T cells in Graves' hyperthyroidism and ophthalmopathy.

The material was peripheral blood mononuclear cells (PBMCs), obtained at new diagnosis, from a patient treated with antithyroid drugs. These TCRs come from a man aged 25 to 40 with Graves disease.

This clonotype has ten or more counts. The chain uses TRBV11-2 and TRBJ1-1; no firm D call. Trimming took off 4 bases at V and 11 bases at J, with 17 bases between the two ends. This CDR3 spans 13 amino acids. Per germline, CDR1 SGHAT and CDR2 FQNNGV. CDR3: CASSSWEPGRAFF. The CDR3 region has the DNA TGTGCCAGCAGCTCATGGGAGCCGGGGAGGGCTTTCTTT.

Details on this clonotype: With a much larger clone just one base away, this may be a read error. The chain links TRBV12-3 or TRBV12-4 to TRBJ2-5; 9 bases are shared with TRBD2. With the DNA end fitting TRBJ2-1 better, the J assignment may be wrong. The CDR3 extends over 14 amino acids. The CDR3: CASGREGYYNEQFF. The CDR3 DNA follows: TGTGCCAGTGGGCGGGAGGGTTACTACAATGAGCAGTTCTTC.

This clonotype was picked up a small number of times. The rearrangement joins TRBV19 to TRBJ2-7; 16 bases line up with TRBD2. V lost 3 bases and J lost 4; bases outside the gene matches: 12. CDR1 LNHDA and CDR2 SQIVND come from the germline V gene (reference sequence). The CDR3 has 19 residues. The CDR3 is CASSIPTGLAGGPRYEQYF. The CDR3 coding sequence is TGTGCCAGTAGTATTCCGACGGGACTAGCGGGAGGGCCAAGGTACGAGCAGTACTTC.

The genes are TRBV5-1 and TRBJ1-2; 12 bases line up with TRBD1. V lost 6 bases to trimming and J lost 5 bases; unmatched junction nucleotides: 11. CDR1 SGHRS and CDR2 YFSETQ come from the germline V gene. This CDR3 contains 16 residues. CDR3 DNA sequence: TGCGCCAGCAACTCGGGGACAGGGGGCGTCCGGTATGGCTACACCTTC. It yields the protein CASNSGTGGVRYGYTF.

The sample holds many counts of this clonotype. This rearrangement joins TRBV20-1 to TRBJ2-1; D might be TRBD1 or TRBD2, each matching 5 bases. This CDR3 region has 14 residues. V dropped 3 bases and J dropped 6 bases, with 15 bases sitting between them. The germline CDR1 and CDR2 sequences are DFQATT and SNEGSKA (reference sequence). The CDR3 loop reads CSASGDLSFNEQFF. As DNA, the CDR3 is TGCAGTGCTAGCGGGGACCTAAGCTTCAATGAGCAGTTCTTC.

The rearrangement links TRBV4-1 to TRBJ2-3; possibly TRBD1 for D (5 bases). The CDR3 is made up of 17 amino acids. Trimming left V 0 bases short and J 0 bases short, with 13 bases between. CDR1 MGHRA and CDR2 YSYEKL come from the germline V gene. CDR3 residues: CASSQDRAGLSTDTQYF. The CDR3 nucleotides read TGCGCCAGCAGCCAAGATAGGGCAGGGCTGAGCACAGATACGCAGTATTTT.

At least ten counts were recorded for this clonotype. V is TRBV7-8 and J is TRBJ2-3; 8 bases match TRBD2. V lost 4 bases, J lost 9 bases, and 15 bases stayed unmatched. The CDR3 runs to 16 residues. Germline values: CDR1 SGHVS, CDR2 FQNEAQ. For the CDR3, the DNA is TGTGCCAGCAGCTCAACTAGCGGTTTAGGGGGTGGGACGCAGTATTTT. Its translation is CASSSTSGLGGGTQYF. Full variable domain (rest looked up from reference TRBV7-8 and TRBJ2-3): GAGVSQSPRYKVAKRGQDVALRCDPISGHVSLFWYQQALGQGPEFLTYFQNEAQLDKSGLPSDRFFAERPEGSVSTLKIQRTQQEDSAVYLCASSSTSGLGGGTQYFGPGTRLTVL.